Sequencing of this TCR beta chain was carried out in a study of blood T cell repertoires in COVID-19. Method: immunoSEQ multiplex PCR; TCRdb's copy keeps in-frame clones and lacks some. The sample carries roughly 67,000 clones, approximately 87% recorded once. This TCR was sampled from a woman between 55 and 75 years old with acute or convalescent COVID-19. The sequenced sample consisted of peripheral blood.

CDR3 DNA: TGTGCCAGCAGTTTGGACAGGGGCTATGGCTACACCTTC. Amino acids: CASSLDRGYGYTF. The V gene is TRBV7-8, the J gene TRBJ1-2; 9 bases match TRBD1. CDR1 is SGHVS, CDR2 FQNEAQ, per germline. This CDR3 contains 13 residues. Unmatched junction bases numbered 3, after V lost 6 bases and J lost 4 bases.